This T cell receptor (beta chain) came from a study of blood T cell repertoires in COVID-19. Study-level background: Specimens from acute and convalescent COVID-19 originated in the United States, Italy and Spain. T cells, B-cell-depleted T cells, or PBMCs supplied cDNA or gDNA.

Seattle-derived patients entered the study during active infection and were followed longitudinally. In the study's own analysis: Reference gene primer amplification in the assay estimated nucleated cell counts. Sequencing used immunoSEQ multiplex PCR; TCRdb keeps in-frame clones, though not all of them. V, J and clone size are taken as reported in that table, and D and trimming were inferred from the DNA itself. The repertoire holds 150,000 or so clones, with more than 75% as singletons. Sequencing input: peripheral blood. This receptor was obtained from a woman aged 45-59 years with COVID-19, enrolled during active disease.

Here the CDR3 reads CAWDTGLAGGPEQFF. Here the CDR3 DNA reads TGTGCCTGGGACACGGGACTAGCGGGGGGGCCTGAGCAGTTCTTC. The V gene is TRBV30, the J gene TRBJ2-1; 16 bases are shared with TRBD2. V lost 5 bases, J lost 9 bases, and 7 bases stayed unmatched. Per the germline V gene, CDR1 is GTSNPN and CDR2 is SVGIG (reference sequence). The CDR3 length is 15 residues.